This T cell receptor (beta chain) was found in a study of blood T cell repertoires in COVID-19. Generated by immunoSEQ multiplex PCR, the TCRdb table keeps only in-frame clones and is missing some. The sample gives about 240,000 clones, around 90% of which show up once; more than 6.5% is in the top ten. The CDR3 length is 11 residues. V was trimmed by 4 bases and J by 5 bases, leaving 5 bases between them. From germline, CDR1 is LGHDT and CDR2 YNNKEL (reference sequence). The sequenced sample consisted of peripheral blood. This sequence joins TRBV3-1 (or the pseudogene TRBV3-2) and TRBJ2-5; unclear D gene. The sequence was collected from a woman in her 70s with active or convalescent COVID-19. The CDR3 DNA is TGTGCCAGCAGCCTCGGGGAGACCCAGTACTTC. Amino acid sequence: CASSLGETQYF.